This TCR beta chain was observed in a study of Graves' ophthalmopathy and Graves' hyperthyroidism. Findings and limits, study-wide: This model predicted ophthalmopathy progression (sensitivity 70% to 71%, specificity about 73%).

Trimming removed 4 bases from V and 4 bases from J; junction bases left unmatched: 6. Germline CDR1 and CDR2: MNHEY and SVGAGI. The length of the CDR3 is 15 residues. This clonotype showed up many times. The antigen remains unidentified. No progression to ophthalmopathy over 18 months defined stable hyperthyroidism. Investigators amplified TCR beta CDR3 regions from RNA transcripts. HTBI primers primed a first-round RT-PCR, and a second-round multiplex PCR followed. TCRdb re-derived calls from the multiplex PCR reads in MiXCR, one entry per CDR3 protein. The repertoire includes roughly 350,000 distinct CDR3 sequences, 17% of them detected once, and 2.4% sits in the top ten.

The chain uses TRBV6-5 and TRBJ2-5; 10 bases match TRBD2. This TCR derives from an adult woman with stable Graves' hyperthyroidism. The sequenced material came from peripheral blood. DNA for the CDR3: TGTGCCAGCAGTTCGGCTAGCGGGAGCGTAGAGACCCAGTACTTC. Its translation: CASSSASGSVETQYF.